This T cell receptor (beta chain) originates from a study of blood T cell repertoires in COVID-19. At the level of the study: Specimens from acute and convalescent COVID-19 originated in the United States, Italy and Spain. Sources were T cells, B-cell-depleted T cells, or PBMCs; the material itself was cDNA or gDNA.

In the study's own analysis: Reference gene primer amplification gave nucleated cell count estimates. TCRdb's table, derived via immunoSEQ multiplex PCR, lists solely in-frame clones and lacks some. V, J and clone size derive from that table, while D and trimming were established from the DNA sequence. This repertoire shows about 130,000 clones, around 77% found once; its top ten account for less than 14%. Trimming took off 5 bases at V and 0 bases at J, with 13 bases between the two ends. There are 16 residues in the CDR3. Germline loops: CDR1 MNHEY, CDR2 SMNVEV (reference sequence). This receptor was taken from a human donor in a cohort sampled during active COVID-19. The material sequenced was peripheral blood. The chain employs TRBV27 and TRBJ1-4, with D unresolved. The CDR3 region has the DNA TGTGCCAGCAGTCCTCAAAGAGGGTCAACTAATGAAAAACTGTTTTTT. This codes for CASSPQRGSTNEKLFF.